A single T cell receptor beta chain is shown here with its context. The sample comes from a study of T cells after yellow fever vaccination. TCRdb re-derived calls from the 5' RACE reads in MiXCR, one entry per CDR3 protein. The sample has more than 65,000 distinct CDR3 sequences; less than 15% are singletons. General study points: By day 5 rather than day 15, the secondary response had peaked, though it was weaker.

The source material was CD8+ T cells not binding an NS4B(214-222) dextramer, sorted from PBMCs, sampled about 21 days after the first yellow fever vaccination. The clonotype originates from a man younger than 35 who received the YFV17D yellow fever vaccine.

The DNA for the CDR3 is TGTGCCAGCAGCTTACCTAGCGGGCCTTCCTACGAGCAGTACTTC. As protein: CASSLPSGPSYEQYF. The chain combines TRBV7-9 with TRBJ2-7; 8 bases fit TRBD2. Germline V gene sequence: CDR1 SEHNR, CDR2 FQNEAQ (reference sequence). The CDR3 has 15 amino acids. The trim removed 2 bases at V and 1 base at J, leaving 4 bases unmatched.